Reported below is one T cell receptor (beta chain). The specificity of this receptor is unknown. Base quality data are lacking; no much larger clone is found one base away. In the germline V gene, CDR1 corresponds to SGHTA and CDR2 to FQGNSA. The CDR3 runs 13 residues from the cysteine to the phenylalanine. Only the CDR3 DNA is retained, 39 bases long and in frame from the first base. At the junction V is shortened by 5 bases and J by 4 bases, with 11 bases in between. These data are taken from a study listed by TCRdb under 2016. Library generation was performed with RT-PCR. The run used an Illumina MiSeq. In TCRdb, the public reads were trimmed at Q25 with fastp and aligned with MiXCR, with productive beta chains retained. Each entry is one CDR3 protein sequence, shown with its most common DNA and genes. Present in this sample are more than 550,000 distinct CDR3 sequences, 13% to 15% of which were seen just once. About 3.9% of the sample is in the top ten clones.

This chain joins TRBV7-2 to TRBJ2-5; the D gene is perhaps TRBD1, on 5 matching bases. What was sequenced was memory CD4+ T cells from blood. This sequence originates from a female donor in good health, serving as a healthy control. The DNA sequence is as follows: TGTGCCAGCAGCCCAGGGTGGCGAGAGACCCAGTACTTC. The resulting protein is CASSPGWRETQYF.